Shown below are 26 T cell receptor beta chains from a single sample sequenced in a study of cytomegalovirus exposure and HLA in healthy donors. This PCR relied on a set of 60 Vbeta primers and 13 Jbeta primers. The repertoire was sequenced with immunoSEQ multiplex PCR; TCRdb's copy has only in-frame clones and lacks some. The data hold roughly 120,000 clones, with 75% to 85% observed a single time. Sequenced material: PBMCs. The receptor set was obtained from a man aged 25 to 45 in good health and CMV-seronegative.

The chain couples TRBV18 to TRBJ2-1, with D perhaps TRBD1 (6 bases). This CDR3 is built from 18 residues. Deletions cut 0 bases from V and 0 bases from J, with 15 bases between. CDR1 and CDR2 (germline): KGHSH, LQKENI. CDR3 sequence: CASSPPGGGGSSYNEQFF. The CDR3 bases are TGTGCCAGCTCACCACCAGGGGGTGGAGGTAGCTCCTACAATGAGCAGTTCTTC.

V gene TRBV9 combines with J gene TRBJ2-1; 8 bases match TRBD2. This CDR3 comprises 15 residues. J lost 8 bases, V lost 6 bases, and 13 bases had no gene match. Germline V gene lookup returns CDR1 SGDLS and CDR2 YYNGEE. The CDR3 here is CASTQEAGAVYEQFF. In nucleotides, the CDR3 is TGTGCCAGCACCCAGGAAGCGGGAGCTGTATATGAGCAGTTCTTC.

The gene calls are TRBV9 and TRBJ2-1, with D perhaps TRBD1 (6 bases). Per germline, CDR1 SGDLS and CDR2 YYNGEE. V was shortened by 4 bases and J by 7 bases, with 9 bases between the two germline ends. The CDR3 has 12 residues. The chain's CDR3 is CASSSTGNEQFF. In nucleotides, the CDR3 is TGTGCCAGCAGCTCGACAGGAAATGAGCAGTTCTTC.

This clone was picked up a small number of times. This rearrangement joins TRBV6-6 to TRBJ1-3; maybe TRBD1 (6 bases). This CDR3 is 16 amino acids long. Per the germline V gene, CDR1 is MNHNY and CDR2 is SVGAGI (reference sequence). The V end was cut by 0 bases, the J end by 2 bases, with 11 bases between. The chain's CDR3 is CASSYSKSGAGNTIYF. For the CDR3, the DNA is TGTGCCAGCAGTTACTCGAAATCAGGGGCTGGAAACACCATATATTTT.

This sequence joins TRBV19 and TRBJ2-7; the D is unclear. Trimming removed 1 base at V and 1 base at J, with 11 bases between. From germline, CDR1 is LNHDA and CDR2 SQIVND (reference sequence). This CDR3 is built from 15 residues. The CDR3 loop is CASSIATYPSYEQYF. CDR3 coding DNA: TGTGCCAGTAGTATAGCGACTTACCCTTCCTACGAGCAGTACTTC.

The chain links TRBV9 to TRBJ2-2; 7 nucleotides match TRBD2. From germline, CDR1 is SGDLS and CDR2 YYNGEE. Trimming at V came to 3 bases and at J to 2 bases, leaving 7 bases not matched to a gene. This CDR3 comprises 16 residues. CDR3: CASSALTSRNTGELFF. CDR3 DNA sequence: TGTGCCAGCAGCGCCTTGACTAGCCGAAACACCGGGGAGCTGTTTTTT.

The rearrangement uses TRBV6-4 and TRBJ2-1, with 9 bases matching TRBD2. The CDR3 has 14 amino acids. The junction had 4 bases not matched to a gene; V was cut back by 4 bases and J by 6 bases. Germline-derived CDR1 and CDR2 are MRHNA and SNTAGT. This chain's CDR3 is CASSVAGGPNEQFF. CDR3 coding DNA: TGTGCCAGCAGTGTGGCGGGAGGGCCCAATGAGCAGTTCTTC.

The CDR3 region is CASSLYYQETQYF. The CDR3 DNA is TGCGCCAGCAGCTTGTACTACCAAGAGACCCAGTACTTC. The chain has TRBV5-1 and TRBJ2-5; D is ambiguous. The germline gives CDR1 SGHRS, CDR2 YFSETQ. V was shortened by 1 base and J by 0 bases, with 4 bases between the two germline ends. The CDR3 is 13 amino acids.

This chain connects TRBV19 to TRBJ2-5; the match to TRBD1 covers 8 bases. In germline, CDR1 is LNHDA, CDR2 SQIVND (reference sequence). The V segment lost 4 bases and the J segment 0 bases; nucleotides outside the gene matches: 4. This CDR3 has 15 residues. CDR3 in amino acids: CASSTGTGYQETQYF. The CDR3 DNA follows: TGTGCCAGTAGTACCGGGACAGGATACCAAGAGACCCAGTACTTC.

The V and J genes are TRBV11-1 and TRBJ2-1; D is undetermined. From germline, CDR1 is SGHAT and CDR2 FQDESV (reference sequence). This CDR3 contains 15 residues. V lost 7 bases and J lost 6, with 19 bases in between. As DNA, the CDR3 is TGTGCCAGCACCGACGGGTTAGCTACGAGCAATGAGCAGTTCTTC. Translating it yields CASTDGLATSNEQFF.

The CDR3 spells CASSTTLARGEQYF. The CDR3 DNA follows: TGTGCCAGTAGTACCACCCTGGCCCGGGGGGAGCAGTACTTC. V usage is TRBV19 and J usage is TRBJ2-7; possible D gene TRBD2, 6 bases. The CDR3 totals 14 residues. V lost 4 bases and J lost 7, with 17 bases in between. From germline, CDR1 is LNHDA and CDR2 SQIVND (reference sequence). Combining the CDR3 with reference TRBV19 and TRBJ2-7 gives the whole variable domain DGGITQSPKYLFRKEGQNVTLSCEQNLNHDAMYWYRQDPGQGLRLIYYSQIVNDFQKGDIAEGYSVSREKKESFPLTVTSAQKNPTAFYLCASSTTLARGEQYFGPGTRLTVT.

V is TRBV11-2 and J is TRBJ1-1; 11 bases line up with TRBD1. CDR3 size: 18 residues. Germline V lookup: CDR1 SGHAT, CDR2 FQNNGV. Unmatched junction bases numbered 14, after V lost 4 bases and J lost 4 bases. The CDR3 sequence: CASSSLRDRGSGGTEAFF. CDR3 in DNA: TGTGCCAGCAGCTCCCTCCGGGACAGGGGGTCCGGGGGCACTGAAGCTTTCTTT.

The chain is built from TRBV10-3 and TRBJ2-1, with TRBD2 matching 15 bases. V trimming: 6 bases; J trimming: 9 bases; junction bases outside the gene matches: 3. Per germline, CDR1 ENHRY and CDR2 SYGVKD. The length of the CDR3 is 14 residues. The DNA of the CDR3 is TGTGCCATCAGGGGGGGACTAGCGGGAGGTGAGCAGTTCTTC. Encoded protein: CAIRGGLAGGEQFF.

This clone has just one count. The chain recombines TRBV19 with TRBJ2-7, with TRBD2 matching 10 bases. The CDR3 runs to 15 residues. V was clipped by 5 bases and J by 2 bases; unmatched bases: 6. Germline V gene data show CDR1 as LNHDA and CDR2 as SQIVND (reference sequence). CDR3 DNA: TGTGCCAGTAGTTGGACGAGCGGGAGGGCCTACGAGCAGTACTTC. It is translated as CASSWTSGRAYEQYF. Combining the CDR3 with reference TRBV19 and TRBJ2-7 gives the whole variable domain DGGITQSPKYLFRKEGQNVTLSCEQNLNHDAMYWYRQDPGQGLRLIYYSQIVNDFQKGDIAEGYSVSREKKESFPLTVTSAQKNPTAFYLCASSWTSGRAYEQYFGPGTRLTVT.

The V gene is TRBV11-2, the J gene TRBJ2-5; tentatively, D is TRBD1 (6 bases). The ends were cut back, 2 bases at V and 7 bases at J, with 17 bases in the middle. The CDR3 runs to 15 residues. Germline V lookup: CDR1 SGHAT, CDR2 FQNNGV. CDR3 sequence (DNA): TGTGCCAGCAGCTTATTATCAGGGGCGTATGGGACCCAGTACTTC. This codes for CASSLLSGAYGTQYF.

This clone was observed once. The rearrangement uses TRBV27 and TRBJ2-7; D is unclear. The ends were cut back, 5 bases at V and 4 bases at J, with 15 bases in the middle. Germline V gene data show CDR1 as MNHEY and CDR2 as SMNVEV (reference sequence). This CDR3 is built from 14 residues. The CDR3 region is CASSTTTTDYEQYF. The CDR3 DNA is TGTGCCAGCAGTACTACAACTACCGATTACGAGCAGTACTTC.

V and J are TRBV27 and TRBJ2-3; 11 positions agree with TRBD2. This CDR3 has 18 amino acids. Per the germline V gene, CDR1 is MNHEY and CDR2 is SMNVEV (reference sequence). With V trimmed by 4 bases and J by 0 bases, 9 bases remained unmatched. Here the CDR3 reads CASSSRPGLAASTDTQYF. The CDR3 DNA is TGTGCCAGCAGTTCAAGGCCGGGACTAGCGGCTAGCACAGATACGCAGTATTTT.

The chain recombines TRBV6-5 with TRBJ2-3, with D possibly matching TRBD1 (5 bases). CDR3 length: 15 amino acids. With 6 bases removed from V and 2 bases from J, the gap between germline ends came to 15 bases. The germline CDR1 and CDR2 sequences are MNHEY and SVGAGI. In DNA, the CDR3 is TGTGCCAGCAGCCGGACAATCAGCCCCACAGATACGCAGTATTTT. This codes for CASSRTISPTDTQYF.

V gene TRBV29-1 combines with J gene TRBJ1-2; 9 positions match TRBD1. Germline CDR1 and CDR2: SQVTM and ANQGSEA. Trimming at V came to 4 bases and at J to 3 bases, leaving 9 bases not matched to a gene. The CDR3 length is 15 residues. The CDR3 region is CSVGSGTGLDYGYTF. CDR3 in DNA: TGCAGCGTTGGATCGGGGACAGGGTTGGACTATGGCTACACCTTC.

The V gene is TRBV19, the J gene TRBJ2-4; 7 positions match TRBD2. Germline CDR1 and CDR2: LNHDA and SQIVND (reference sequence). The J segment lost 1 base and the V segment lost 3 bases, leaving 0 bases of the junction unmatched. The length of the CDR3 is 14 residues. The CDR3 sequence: CASSMGGAKNIQYF. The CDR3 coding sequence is TGTGCCAGTAGTATGGGGGGGGCCAAAAACATTCAGTACTTC.

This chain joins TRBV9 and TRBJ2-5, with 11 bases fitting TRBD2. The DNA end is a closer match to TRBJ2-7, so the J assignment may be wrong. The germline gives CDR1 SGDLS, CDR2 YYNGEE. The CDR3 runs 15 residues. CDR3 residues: CASSTGTSGPYEQYF. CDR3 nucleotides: TGTGCCAGCAGCACCGGGACTAGCGGCCCTTACGAGCAGTACTTC.

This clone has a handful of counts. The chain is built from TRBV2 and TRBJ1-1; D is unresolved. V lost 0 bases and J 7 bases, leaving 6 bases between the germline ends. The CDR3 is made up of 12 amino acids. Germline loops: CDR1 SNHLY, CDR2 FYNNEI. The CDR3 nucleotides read TGTGCCAGCAGTGAAGCGCGGTATGAAGCTTTCTTT. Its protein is CASSEARYEAFF.

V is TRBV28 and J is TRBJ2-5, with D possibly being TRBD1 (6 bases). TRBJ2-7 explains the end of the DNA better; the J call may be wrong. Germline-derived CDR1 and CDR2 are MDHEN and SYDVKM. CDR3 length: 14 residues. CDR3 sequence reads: CASTLDRPSYEQYF. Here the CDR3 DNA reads TGTGCCAGCACCCTCGACAGGCCGTCCTACGAGCAGTACTTC.

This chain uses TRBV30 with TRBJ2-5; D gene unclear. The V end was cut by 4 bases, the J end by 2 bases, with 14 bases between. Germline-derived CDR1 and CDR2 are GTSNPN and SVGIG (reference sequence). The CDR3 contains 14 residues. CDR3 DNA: TGTGCCTGGACTTCCCTAGGCGGACAAGAGACCCAGTACTTC. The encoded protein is CAWTSLGGQETQYF.

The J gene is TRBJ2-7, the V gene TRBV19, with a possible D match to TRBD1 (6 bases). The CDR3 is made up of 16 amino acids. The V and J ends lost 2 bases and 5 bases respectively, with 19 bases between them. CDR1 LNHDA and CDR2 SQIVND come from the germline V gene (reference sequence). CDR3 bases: TGTGCCAGTAGTATATCCCCCTACAGGGTCCCGGACGAGCAGTACTTC. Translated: CASSISPYRVPDEQYF.

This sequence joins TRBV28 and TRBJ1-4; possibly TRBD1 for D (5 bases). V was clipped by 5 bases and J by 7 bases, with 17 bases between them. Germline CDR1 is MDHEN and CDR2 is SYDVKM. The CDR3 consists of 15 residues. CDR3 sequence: CASSVSWGGGEKLFF. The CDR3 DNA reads TGTGCCAGCAGTGTCAGTTGGGGCGGCGGTGAAAAACTGTTTTTT. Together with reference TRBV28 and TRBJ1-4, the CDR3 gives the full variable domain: DVKVTQSSRYLVKRTGEKVFLECVQDMDHENMFWYRQDPGLGLRLIYFSYDVKMKEKGDIPEGYSVSREKKERFSLILESASTNQTSMYLCASSVSWGGGEKLFFGSGTQLSVL.